Listed below are T cell receptor beta chains from one sample, sequenced in a study of early T cells in non-severe SARS-CoV-2 infection. TCRdb recomputed calls from the 5' RACE reads with MiXCR, one row per CDR3 protein. The sample includes 75,000 to 90,000 distinct CDR3 sequences, roughly 5.7% of them seen just once. The sequencing input was whole blood. These receptors all come from an adult who was a healthcare worker with PCR-confirmed SARS-CoV-2 infection or an uninfected control (not recorded which). Each CDR3 is given with its conserved first and last residue. The order of the fields is clone size, V gene, J gene, D gene, CDR3 DNA, CDR3 protein. D genes are given only for firm matches. Rows give clone size only sometimes, using once, few, many, or a class for an expanded clone.

clone_size: -
v_call: TRBV7-9
j_call: TRBJ1-2
d_call: -
cdr3_nt: TGTGCCAGCAGCTTAGAGGGGTTCGGCTACACCTTC
cdr3_aa: CASSLEGFGYTF

clone_size: many
v_call: TRBV30
j_call: TRBJ2-5
d_call: -
cdr3_nt: TGTGCCTGGAGTGTACTCGGTAGAGAGACCCAGTACTTC
cdr3_aa: CAWSVLGRETQYF

clone_size: many
v_call: TRBV5-6
j_call: TRBJ1-1
d_call: TRBD1
cdr3_nt: TGTGCCAGCAGCTGGGGACAGGGTGGAACTGAAGCTTTCTTT
cdr3_aa: CASSWGQGGTEAFF

clone_size: many
v_call: TRBV7-2
j_call: TRBJ2-1
d_call: TRBD1
cdr3_nt: TGTGCCAGCAGCTTAAGGGGGCAGAATGAGCAGTTCTTC
cdr3_aa: CASSLRGQNEQFF

clone_size: many
v_call: TRBV24-1
j_call: TRBJ1-5
d_call: -
cdr3_nt: TGTGCCACCAGTGACCCCTCCAACGGCGACAATCAGCCCCAGCATTTT
cdr3_aa: CATSDPSNGDNQPQHF

clone_size: few
v_call: TRBV10-3
j_call: TRBJ2-3
d_call: TRBD2
cdr3_nt: TGTGCCATCAGCGGGACTAGCGGGGGTGCCACAGATACGCAGTATTTT
cdr3_aa: CAISGTSGGATDTQYF

clone_size: -
v_call: TRBV19
j_call: TRBJ1-2
d_call: -
cdr3_nt: TGTGCCAGTAGAAGAGGGACACTTACTAACTATGGCTACACCTTC
cdr3_aa: CASRRGTLTNYGYTF

clone_size: few
v_call: TRBV7-9
j_call: TRBJ1-3
d_call: -
cdr3_nt: TGTGCCAGCACGTGGGGCAGTTCCCTCTCTGGAAACACCATATATTTT
cdr3_aa: CASTWGSSLSGNTIYF

clone_size: -
v_call: TRBV18
j_call: TRBJ1-1
d_call: TRBD1
cdr3_nt: TGTGCCAGCTCACCCAGGGACAGGGGGTACAACACTGAAGCTTTCTTT
cdr3_aa: CASSPRDRGYNTEAFF

clone_size: -
v_call: TRBV24-1
j_call: TRBJ2-5
d_call: -
cdr3_nt: TGTGCCACCAGTAACCTTCCGGGGACCCAGTACTTC
cdr3_aa: CATSNLPGTQYF

clone_size: -
v_call: TRBV2
j_call: TRBJ1-3
d_call: TRBD1
cdr3_nt: TGTGCCAGCAGCCTAGGACCGACAGGGTTGGTTGGAAAAACCATATATTTT
cdr3_aa: CASSLGPTGLVGKTIYF

clone_size: many
v_call: TRBV6-1
j_call: TRBJ2-7
d_call: -
cdr3_nt: TGTGCCAGCAGACGACACGGACAAGAGACCTACGAGCAGTACTTC
cdr3_aa: CASRRHGQETYEQYF

clone_size: many
v_call: TRBV20-1
j_call: TRBJ2-1
d_call: TRBD2
cdr3_nt: TGCAGTGCTTCCGGGACTAGGGAGTTTGGTGAGCAGTTCTTC
cdr3_aa: CSASGTREFGEQFF

clone_size: many
v_call: TRBV6-5
j_call: TRBJ1-1
d_call: -
cdr3_nt: TGTGCCAGCAGCCGGGACCAAATAAAGGGTGAAGCTTTCTTT
cdr3_aa: CASSRDQIKGEAFF

clone_size: -
v_call: TRBV28
j_call: TRBJ2-7
d_call: -
cdr3_nt: TGTGCCAGCAGATTATCCACAGGGCGGGGGACCTACGAGCAGTACTTC
cdr3_aa: CASRLSTGRGTYEQYF

clone_size: -
v_call: TRBV5-1
j_call: TRBJ2-7
d_call: TRBD2
cdr3_nt: TGCGCCAGCAGCCCTGGACTAGCGGGATACGAGCAGTACTTC
cdr3_aa: CASSPGLAGYEQYF

clone_size: many
v_call: TRBV19
j_call: TRBJ1-5
d_call: TRBD1
cdr3_nt: TGTGCCAGTAGCTACGACAGGGCCGATCAGCCCCAGCATTTT
cdr3_aa: CASSYDRADQPQHF

clone_size: -
v_call: TRBV4-3
j_call: TRBJ2-7
d_call: TRBD2
cdr3_nt: TGCGCCAGCAGCCAGGCTAGTAGCGGGGCCGCCTACGAGCAGTACTTC
cdr3_aa: CASSQASSGAAYEQYF